This is a list of T cell receptor beta chains from one sample in a study of cytomegalovirus exposure and HLA in healthy donors. Using immunoSEQ multiplex PCR, the repertoire was profiled, and TCRdb retains in-frame clones only, with some absent. The sample lists approximately 300,000 clones, roughly 88% seen once, with over 0.8% in the top ten. The sequencing input was PBMCs. Source of these receptors: a young woman in good health and CMV-seronegative. The CDR3 runs from the conserved cysteine through the conserved F or W. Fields, in order: V gene, J gene, CDR3 length, clone size, D gene, CDR3 protein, CDR3 DNA. A D gene is named only where the DNA matches it firmly. Where a row states a size, it is once, few, many or the class of an expanded clone; other rows omit it.

V: TRBV19; J: TRBJ2-1; length: 13; size: .; D: .; CDR3: CASSMNREGEQFF; DNA: TGTGCCAGTAGTATGAACAGGGAGGGTGAGCAGTTCTTC
V: TRBV4-3; J: TRBJ2-2; length: 17; size: .; D: TRBD1; CDR3: CASSRGQGPLNTGELFF; DNA: TGCGCCAGCAGCCGAGGACAGGGCCCTCTTAACACCGGGGAGCTGTTTTTT
V: TRBV19; J: TRBJ2-1; length: 12; size: .; D: .; CDR3: CASSMAGYEQFF; DNA: TGTGCCAGTAGTATGGCAGGGTATGAGCAGTTCTTC
V: TRBV4-3; J: TRBJ2-5; length: 16; size: .; D: TRBD2; CDR3: CASSPLGGAGGETQYF; DNA: TGCGCCAGCAGCCCCCTGGGAGGGGCCGGGGGAGAGACCCAGTACTTC
V: TRBV19; J: TRBJ1-4; length: 13; size: .; D: .; CDR3: CASRRGMNEKLFF; DNA: TGTGCCAGTCGAAGGGGGATGAATGAAAAACTGTTTTTT
V: TRBV6-5; J: TRBJ2-7; length: 16; size: .; D: TRBD1; CDR3: CASSYVGRRGRNEQYF; DNA: TGTGCCAGCAGTTACGTTGGGCGTAGGGGGCGAAACGAGCAGTACTTC
V: TRBV7-8; J: TRBJ1-1; length: 13; size: .; D: .; CDR3: CASSQQMNTEAFF; DNA: TGTGCCAGCAGCCAACAGATGAACACTGAAGCTTTCTTT
V: TRBV7-2; J: TRBJ2-2; length: 15; size: once; D: TRBD2; CDR3: CASSDTSGATGELFF; DNA: TGTGCCAGCAGCGATACTAGCGGTGCCACCGGGGAGCTGTTTTTT
V: TRBV6-1; J: TRBJ2-1; length: 14; size: .; D: TRBD2; CDR3: CASSDLAGGDEQFF; DNA: TGTGCCAGCAGTGATTTGGCGGGAGGCGATGAGCAGTTCTTC
V: TRBV25-1; J: TRBJ2-7; length: 15; size: .; D: TRBD1; CDR3: CASSGGGRGRYEQYF; DNA: TGTGCCAGCAGTGGAGGGGGCAGGGGTAGGTACGAGCAGTACTTC
V: TRBV9; J: TRBJ2-1; length: 15; size: .; D: TRBD2; CDR3: CASSKTGTSHNEQFF; DNA: TGTGCCAGCAGCAAAACCGGGACTAGTCACAATGAGCAGTTCTTC
V: TRBV10-1; J: TRBJ2-7; length: 15; size: once; D: TRBD2; CDR3: CASSDGTSGSYEQYF; DNA: TGCGCCAGCAGTGATGGGACTAGCGGGTCCTACGAGCAGTACTTC
V: TRBV28; J: TRBJ1-2; length: 14; size: .; D: .; CDR3: CASSLERENYGYTF; DNA: TGTGCCAGCAGTTTAGAAAGGGAGAACTATGGCTACACCTTC
V: TRBV4-3; J: TRBJ2-3; length: 17; size: .; D: .; CDR3: CASSYSPGRQPPDTQYF; DNA: TGCGCCAGCAGCTATTCACCAGGGAGGCAGCCACCAGATACGCAGTATTTT
V: TRBV7-8; J: TRBJ2-1; length: 14; size: .; D: TRBD1; CDR3: CASSPGTDYNEQFF; DNA: TGTGCCAGCAGCCCCGGGACAGACTACAATGAGCAGTTCTTC
V: TRBV7-9; J: TRBJ1-1; length: 12; size: .; D: .; CDR3: CAATTMNTEAFF; DNA: TGTGCCGCGACAACCATGAACACTGAAGCTTTCTTT
V: TRBV18; J: TRBJ1-1; length: 14; size: .; D: .; CDR3: CASSPGEMNTEAFF; DNA: TGTGCCAGCTCACCCGGGGAGATGAACACTGAAGCTTTCTTT
V: TRBV2; J: TRBJ1-3; length: 14; size: .; D: .; CDR3: CASRDTQPGNTIYF; DNA: TGTGCCAGCAGGGACACGCAACCTGGAAACACCATATATTTT
V: TRBV7-2; J: TRBJ1-3; length: 14; size: .; D: .; CDR3: CASSLWYEGNTIYF; DNA: TGTGCCAGCAGCTTATGGTACGAGGGCAACACCATATATTTT
V: TRBV4-3; J: TRBJ2-6; length: 19; size: once; D: .; CDR3: CASSQELAGRESGANVLTF; DNA: TGCGCCAGCAGCCAAGAGCTTGCGGGACGCGAATCTGGGGCCAACGTCCTGACTTTC
V: TRBV2; J: TRBJ1-5; length: 13; size: .; D: .; CDR3: CASSGRSNQPQHF; DNA: TGTGCCAGCAGTGGCCGGAGCAATCAGCCCCAGCATTTT
V: TRBV7-2; J: TRBJ2-1; length: 16; size: .; D: TRBD2; CDR3: CASSLDTPGLAKGQFF; DNA: TGTGCCAGCAGCTTAGACACGCCGGGACTAGCCAAAGGGCAGTTCTTC
V: TRBV13; J: TRBJ2-5; length: 15; size: .; D: TRBD1; CDR3: CASSSGTGIQETQYF; DNA: TGTGCCAGCTCGTCAGGGACAGGGATCCAAGAGACCCAGTACTTC
V: TRBV29-1; J: TRBJ2-7; length: 13; size: .; D: TRBD2; CDR3: CSGWTSGTNEQYF; DNA: TGCAGCGGATGGACTAGCGGGACTAATGAGCAGTACTTC
V: TRBV28; J: TRBJ1-5; length: 12; size: .; D: .; CDR3: CASREAGQPQHF; DNA: TGTGCCAGCAGAGAGGCCGGTCAGCCCCAGCATTTT
V: TRBV9; J: TRBJ2-5; length: 16; size: .; D: TRBD2; CDR3: CASSPRSGSGLETQYF; DNA: TGTGCCAGCAGCCCTCGTAGCGGGAGCGGATTAGAGACCCAGTACTTC
V: TRBV7-2; J: TRBJ2-7; length: 15; size: .; D: TRBD2; CDR3: CASSLRTSSPNEQYF; DNA: TGTGCCAGCAGTCTACGGACTAGCTCGCCTAACGAGCAGTACTTC
V: TRBV7-7; J: TRBJ2-2; length: 13; size: .; D: .; CDR3: CASSLSGAGELFF; DNA: TGTGCTAGCAGCTTATCAGGGGCCGGGGAGCTGTTTTTT
V: TRBV7-9; J: TRBJ2-7; length: 12; size: .; D: .; CDR3: CASSQFTYEQYF; DNA: TGTGCCAGCAGCCAATTCACCTACGAGCAGTACTTC
V: TRBV15; J: TRBJ2-3; length: 15; size: .; D: .; CDR3: CATSRDQGRGDTQYF; DNA: TGTGCCACCAGCAGAGACCAGGGGCGTGGGGATACGCAGTATTTT
V: TRBV4-1; J: TRBJ2-5; length: 14; size: .; D: .; CDR3: CASSQGRQQETQYF; DNA: TGCGCCAGCAGCCAAGGGAGGCAGCAAGAGACCCAGTACTTC
V: TRBV18; J: TRBJ2-1; length: 16; size: .; D: .; CDR3: CASSPPNRAAYNEQFF; DNA: TGTGCCAGCTCACCACCAAACAGGGCAGCCTACAATGAGCAGTTCTTC
V: TRBV18; J: TRBJ2-7; length: 15; size: .; D: .; CDR3: CASSPGQTHSYEQYF; DNA: TGTGCCAGCTCACCTGGACAGACCCACTCCTACGAGCAGTACTTC
V: TRBV18; J: TRBJ1-2; length: 17; size: .; D: .; CDR3: CASSPAGGADIGYGYTF; DNA: TGTGCCAGCTCACCCGCGGGAGGGGCGGATATCGGCTATGGCTACACCTTC
V: TRBV10-3; J: TRBJ2-1; length: 13; size: .; D: .; CDR3: CAISRESYNEQFF; DNA: TGTGCCATCAGCCGAGAGTCCTACAATGAGCAGTTCTTC
V: TRBV18; J: TRBJ1-1; length: 15; size: few; D: .; CDR3: CASSPRTDLNTEAFF; DNA: TGTGCCAGCTCACCTCGGACAGACCTGAACACTGAAGCTTTCTTT
V: TRBV5-4; J: TRBJ2-2; length: 16; size: .; D: TRBD2; CDR3: CASSLLLAGNTGELFF; DNA: TGTGCCAGCAGCTTATTACTAGCGGGGAACACCGGGGAGCTGTTTTTT
V: TRBV28; J: TRBJ1-4; length: 15; size: .; D: .; CDR3: CASSKVGLSREKLFF; DNA: TGTGCCAGCAGTAAAGTGGGACTCTCCCGGGAAAAACTGTTTTTT
V: TRBV18; J: TRBJ2-1; length: 15; size: .; D: .; CDR3: CASSPTGYPYNEQFF; DNA: TGTGCCAGCTCACCAACAGGGTACCCCTACAATGAGCAGTTCTTC
V: TRBV5-4; J: TRBJ1-1; length: 14; size: .; D: .; CDR3: CASSLAGVRTEAFF; DNA: TGTGCCAGCAGCTTGGCGGGGGTTCGCACTGAAGCTTTCTTT
V: TRBV5-6; J: TRBJ2-3; length: 16; size: .; D: .; CDR3: CASSFTLASKVDTQYF; DNA: TGTGCCAGCAGCTTTACCCTAGCCTCGAAAGTGGATACGCAGTATTTT
V: TRBV9; J: TRBJ1-1; length: 16; size: .; D: .; CDR3: CASSVVGGEGGTEAFF; DNA: TGTGCCAGCAGCGTAGTGGGAGGGGAAGGCGGCACTGAAGCTTTCTTT
V: TRBV6-4; J: TRBJ2-3; length: 13; size: .; D: .; CDR3: CASSDQATDTQYF; DNA: TGTGCCAGCAGTGACCAAGCCACAGATACGCAGTATTTT
V: TRBV27; J: TRBJ1-5; length: 13; size: few; D: .; CDR3: CASSTVGGEPQHF; DNA: TGTGCCAGCAGCACGGTGGGAGGTGAGCCCCAGCATTTT
V: TRBV6-5; J: TRBJ2-5; length: 12; size: once; D: .; CDR3: CASSGQGETQYF; DNA: TGTGCCAGCTCGGGACAAGGGGAGACCCAGTACTTC
V: TRBV27; J: TRBJ2-7; length: 18; size: .; D: TRBD2; CDR3: CASSQRPIGLVFSYEQYF; DNA: TGTGCCAGCAGCCAACGACCAATAGGACTAGTCTTCTCCTACGAGCAGTACTTC